One and the same sample provided the 32 T cell receptor beta chains below, sequenced in a study of cytomegalovirus exposure and HLA in healthy donors. PCR was performed using 60 Vbeta and 13 Jbeta primers. Here immunoSEQ multiplex PCR was the method, and the copy in TCRdb shows in-frame clones only, minus some. This table has over 200,000 clones, approximately 84% appearing once. The sample was PBMCs. These receptors were obtained from a woman between 35 and 50 years old in good health and CMV-seronegative.

The chain recombines TRBV7-9 with TRBJ2-5; TRBD2 matches 9 bases. This CDR3 spans 17 amino acids. Germline V gene data show CDR1 as SEHNR and CDR2 as FQNEAQ (reference sequence). The junction had 10 bases not matched to a gene; V was cut back by 2 bases and J by 3 bases. CDR3 amino acids: CASSLSVRLAVEETQYF. The CDR3 coding sequence is TGTGCCAGCAGCTTAAGTGTGAGACTAGCGGTTGAAGAGACCCAGTACTTC.

The V gene is TRBV19, the J gene TRBJ2-1; unclear D gene. The V end was cut by 8 bases, the J end by 0 bases, with 14 bases between. CDR1 and CDR2 from the germline V gene are LNHDA and SQIVND (reference sequence). The CDR3 covers 15 residues. The CDR3 sequence: CASSAAGSSYNEQFF. The CDR3 DNA is TGTGCCAGTTCTGCGGCCGGGTCCTCCTACAATGAGCAGTTCTTC.

The rearrangement joins TRBV6-1 to TRBJ2-5; TRBD1 aligns across 10 bases. Judging by the DNA end, TRBJ2-7 fits better; the J call may be wrong. CDR1 is MNHNS and CDR2 is SASEGT in the germline V gene. The CDR3 length is 13 residues. The CDR3 DNA reads as TGTGCCAGCGCGGGACAGGGGATCCACGAGCAGTACTTC. The encoded protein is CASAGQGIHEQYF.

The chain carries TRBV12-5 and TRBJ2-7; 7 nucleotides align to TRBD1. CDR1 LGHNT and CDR2 FRNRAP come from the germline V gene. This CDR3 comprises 13 residues. Trimming cost V 1 base and J 7 bases; bases outside gene matches: 4. The CDR3 sequence is CASGLASGGEQYF. CDR3 nucleotide sequence: TGTGCTAGTGGTTTGGCCTCAGGGGGTGAGCAGTACTTC. Full variable domain (rest looked up from reference TRBV12-5 and TRBJ2-7): DARVTQTPRHKVTEMGQEVTMRCQPILGHNTVFWYRQTMMQGLELLAYFRNRAPLDDSGMPKDRFSAEMPDATLATLKIQPSEPRDSAVYFCASGLASGGEQYFGPGTRLTVT.

The chain links TRBV29-1 to TRBJ1-2; no clear D. The CDR3 length is 11 residues. From germline, CDR1 is SQVTM and CDR2 ANQGSEA. Trimming shortened V by 2 bases and J by 5 bases, and 6 bases separated the two germline ends. The DNA of the CDR3 is TGCAGCGTTGAAAGAGGGTATGGCTACACCTTC. Its translation is CSVERGYGYTF.

The chain is built from TRBV13 and TRBJ2-7; 8 positions agree with TRBD2. The CDR3 is made up of 15 amino acids. V shed 0 bases and J 5 bases; nucleotides not matched to a gene: 6. CDR1 is PRHDT, CDR2 FYEKMQ, per germline (reference sequence). As DNA, the CDR3 is TGTGCCAGCAGCTTAGGCCGGGGGGGGAGCAACGAGCAGTACTTC. Its protein is CASSLGRGGSNEQYF.

The gene calls are TRBV13 and TRBJ1-1, with TRBD1 identical over 7 bases. Germline CDR1 is PRHDT and CDR2 is FYEKMQ (reference sequence). This CDR3 region has 11 residues. V lost 5 bases, J lost 6 bases, and 0 bases stayed unmatched. The CDR3 loop reads CASSRGPEAFF. CDR3 sequence (DNA): TGTGCCAGCAGCAGGGGGCCTGAAGCTTTCTTT.

This clone was found a few times. The rearrangement joins TRBV28 to TRBJ1-2; D gene ambiguous. The CDR3 has 11 amino acids. CDR1 MDHEN and CDR2 SYDVKM come from the germline V gene. Trimming took off 6 bases at V and 5 bases at J, with 7 bases between the two ends. For the CDR3, the DNA is TGTGCCAGCAGGGAGAGTTATGGCTACACCTTC. Translating it yields CASRESYGYTF.

In its sample, this clone was seen once. The V and J genes are TRBV21-1 and TRBJ1-5; TRBD1 is the table's D call and was not checked against the DNA. TRBV21-1 is a pseudogene segment. This CDR3 spans 12 amino acids. CDR3 bases: TGTGCCAGCAGCAACCAGTACAATCCCCAGCATTTT. This encodes CASSNQYNPQHF.

This rearrangement joins TRBV6-5 to TRBJ2-7; no firm D call. The ends were cut back, 5 bases at V and 2 bases at J, with 10 bases in the middle. CDR3 size: 13 residues. Germline V CDR1 and CDR2: MNHEY, SVGAGI. CDR3 DNA: TGTGCCAGCAGTCAAGTACTCACCTACGAGCAGTACTTC. This translates into CASSQVLTYEQYF.

CDR3 residues: CASSRDTNQPQHF. The CDR3 nucleotides read TGTGCCAGCAGCCGGGACACTAATCAGCCCCAGCATTTT. The chain combines TRBV19 with TRBJ1-5; tentative D call: TRBD1 (6 bases). Germline CDR1 LNHDA, CDR2 SQIVND (reference sequence). This CDR3 is built from 13 residues. V lost 9 bases and J 4 bases, leaving 13 bases between the germline ends. The full variable domain, with the rest looked up from reference TRBV19 and TRBJ1-5, is DGGITQSPKYLFRKEGQNVTLSCEQNLNHDAMYWYRQDPGQGLRLIYYSQIVNDFQKGDIAEGYSVSREKKESFPLTVTSAQKNPTAFYLCASSRDTNQPQHFGDGTRLSIL.

For this clone: Other DNA sequences in this specimen translate into the identical CDR3. The V and J genes are TRBV27 and TRBJ1-1; the D gene is possibly TRBD1 (5 bases). The CDR3 totals 13 residues. V lost 6 bases to trimming and J lost 2 bases, with 10 bases between them. CDR1 is MNHEY, CDR2 SMNVEV, per germline (reference sequence). This CDR3 reads CASSYRRNTEAFF. The CDR3 nucleotides read TGTGCCAGCAGCTACAGGAGAAACACTGAAGCTTTCTTT.

In nucleotides, the CDR3 is TGTGCCAGCAGTATCGGGGGTAATGAGCAGTTCTTC. Translation: CASSIGGNEQFF. This chain uses TRBV27 with TRBJ2-1; weak D call: TRBD2 (6 bases). The V and J ends lost 5 bases and 7 bases respectively, with 9 bases between them. Germline V gives CDR1 MNHEY, CDR2 SMNVEV (reference sequence). The CDR3 is 12 residues long.

The chain recombines TRBV5-1 with TRBJ2-5, with 7 bases that match TRBD1. CDR3 length: 13 amino acids. Trimming cost V 4 bases and J 7 bases; bases outside gene matches: 7. The germline CDR1 and CDR2 sequences are SGHRS and YFSETQ. In DNA, the CDR3 is TGCGCCAGCAGCATAGACAGGGAAGGGACCCAGTACTTC. Its protein is CASSIDREGTQYF.

The rearrangement uses TRBV10-3 and TRBJ2-5; D perhaps matches TRBD1 (5 bases). The germline CDR1 and CDR2 sequences are ENHRY and SYGVKD. The ends were cut back, 7 bases at V and 2 bases at J, with 11 bases in the middle. The CDR3 sequence is 13 residues long. CDR3: CAIMNRPQETQYF. The CDR3 DNA sequence: TGTGCCATCATGAACAGGCCGCAAGAGACCCAGTACTTC.

The V gene is TRBV4-1, the J gene TRBJ2-7; D may be TRBD2 (6 bases). Per the germline V gene, CDR1 is MGHRA and CDR2 is YSYEKL. The CDR3 is 16 residues long. V dropped 0 bases and J dropped 10 bases, with 22 bases sitting between them. CDR3 sequence: CASSQESLGSGLRQYF. The CDR3, as DNA: TGCGCCAGCAGCCAAGAATCTCTCGGGAGCGGGCTACGTCAGTACTTC.

This chain connects TRBV19 to TRBJ1-1; 8 positions agree with TRBD1. The CDR3 has 14 amino acids. Trimming at V came to 6 bases and at J to 1 base, leaving 4 bases not matched to a gene. Germline V lookup: CDR1 LNHDA, CDR2 SQIVND (reference sequence). This CDR3 is CASSDRGPNTEAFF. The CDR3 region has the DNA TGTGCCAGTAGCGACAGGGGCCCGAACACTGAAGCTTTCTTT.

V usage is TRBV19 and J usage is TRBJ1-4; 7 positions match TRBD1. V was clipped by 5 bases and J by 5 bases; unmatched bases: 5. CDR1 is LNHDA, CDR2 SQIVND, per germline (reference sequence). This CDR3 has 14 amino acids. The CDR3 sequence: CASSHTGENEKLFF. CDR3 in DNA: TGTGCCAGTAGTCACACAGGGGAGAATGAAAAACTGTTTTTT.

The rearrangement joins TRBV9 to TRBJ1-2, with D unresolved. CDR1 and CDR2 from the germline V gene are SGDLS and YYNGEE. The CDR3 contains 15 residues. V lost 4 bases and J 2 bases, leaving 15 bases between the germline ends. This chain's CDR3 is CASSPILEQNYGYTF. DNA for the CDR3: TGTGCCAGCAGCCCAATCCTGGAACAGAACTATGGCTACACCTTC.

The chain carries TRBV5-1 and TRBJ2-3, with D uncertain. The CDR3 has 15 residues. V lost 4 bases to trimming and J lost 2 bases, with 14 bases between them. Germline CDR1 and CDR2: SGHRS and YFSETQ. The chain's CDR3 is CASSPPAASTDTQYF. CDR3 bases: TGCGCCAGCAGCCCGCCGGCGGCCTCCACAGATACGCAGTATTTT.

The gene calls are TRBV4-2 and TRBJ1-2; no definite D call. The CDR3 extends over 14 amino acids. The germline V gene has CDR1 LGHNA and CDR2 YNFKEQ. Between the trimmed V and J ends, which lost 1 base and 6 bases, there was a span of 12 bases. The CDR3 loop reads CASSQAYRSNGYTF. The CDR3 DNA sequence: TGTGCCAGCAGCCAAGCGTACAGATCAAATGGCTACACCTTC.

The table lists this clone with a few counts. This sequence joins TRBV10-2 and TRBJ2-2; 7 nucleotides agree with TRBD1. This CDR3 has 15 amino acids. V lost 7 bases to trimming and J lost 1 base; unmatched junction nucleotides: 6. The germline gives CDR1 WSHSY, CDR2 SAAADI. The CDR3 loop reads CASNKGQLNTGELFF. CDR3 in DNA: TGCGCCAGCAACAAGGGACAGTTGAACACCGGGGAGCTGTTTTTT.

This clone was counted a single time. The chain uses TRBV6-1 and TRBJ2-5; 13 positions match TRBD2. The CDR3 covers 15 residues. V shed 11 bases, J shed 5 bases, and the junction held 11 bases outside the gene matches. The V gene's germline CDR1 is MNHNS and CDR2 SASEGT. This CDR3 reads CAVGSGLAGFETQYF. CDR3 bases: TGTGCCGTCGGGTCGGGACTAGCGGGGTTCGAGACCCAGTACTTC.

The genes are TRBV6-5 and TRBJ1-2; D not certain. V was clipped by 2 bases and J by 7 bases, with 8 bases between them. The germline V gene has CDR1 MNHEY and CDR2 SVGAGI. This CDR3 has 12 residues. The CDR3 sequence: CASSYGDVGYTF. The CDR3 nucleotides read TGTGCCAGCAGTTACGGAGACGTTGGCTACACCTTC.

The J gene is TRBJ1-2, the V gene TRBV30, with D possibly TRBD1 on 5 matching bases. Germline V gives CDR1 GTSNPN, CDR2 SVGIG (reference sequence). The CDR3 has 13 residues. Trimming pared 3 bases from V and 7 bases from J, leaving 15 bases between. CDR3 residues: CAWRAEGKGGYTF. The CDR3 DNA reads as TGTGCCTGGAGGGCGGAGGGGAAGGGTGGCTACACCTTC.

The V gene is TRBV2, the J gene TRBJ1-5, with D perhaps matching TRBD1 (5 bases). The ends were cut back, 7 bases at V and 4 bases at J, with 11 bases in the middle. Germline lookup yields CDR1 SNHLY and CDR2 FYNNEI. The CDR3 has 13 residues. The CDR3 loop reads CASNVGGNQPQHF. CDR3 nucleotide sequence: TGTGCCAGCAATGTGGGGGGGAATCAGCCCCAGCATTTT.

The V gene is TRBV9, the J gene TRBJ2-3, with 7 bases fitting TRBD1. This CDR3 region has 15 residues. Germline CDR1 reads SGDLS; CDR2 reads YYNGEE. The ends lost 3 bases at V and 2 bases at J; junction bases unmatched: 6. The CDR3 nucleotides read TGTGCCAGCAGCGCAAGACAGGGAGACACAGATACGCAGTATTTT. Its translation is CASSARQGDTDTQYF.

The chain employs TRBV7-9 and TRBJ2-7; TRBD1 matches at 10 bases. Trimming cost V 1 base and J 3 bases; bases outside gene matches: 9. Looked up from germline, CDR1 is SEHNR and CDR2 is FQNEAQ (reference sequence). This CDR3 contains 17 residues. The CDR3: CASSLEGDRGDFYEQYF. DNA for the CDR3: TGTGCCAGCAGCTTAGAGGGGGACAGGGGCGACTTCTACGAGCAGTACTTC.

This clone has only a few counts. This chain uses TRBV5-4 with TRBJ1-4; possibly TRBD1 for D (5 bases). CDR1 SGHNT and CDR2 YYREEE come from the germline V gene (reference sequence). Trimming took off 0 bases at V and 8 bases at J, with 17 bases between the two ends. The CDR3 covers 16 residues. CDR3 loop: CASSLVPETAYEKLFF. As DNA, the CDR3 is TGTGCCAGCAGCTTGGTTCCCGAGACAGCGTACGAAAAACTGTTTTTT.

The genes are TRBV18 and TRBJ2-1; TRBD1 matches 7 bases. Germline V gene data show CDR1 as KGHSH and CDR2 as LQKENI. V lost 4 bases to trimming and J lost 8 bases; unmatched junction nucleotides: 17. The CDR3 has 17 residues. Here the CDR3 reads CASSQRQGRALIDEQFF. CDR3 nucleotide sequence: TGTGCCAGCTCACAAAGACAGGGTCGGGCGTTGATTGATGAGCAGTTCTTC.

This chain links TRBV7-2 with TRBJ2-7, with a possible D match to TRBD2 (5 bases). Germline CDR1 SGHTA, CDR2 FQGNSA. V shed 4 bases and J shed 0 bases, with 10 bases lying between them. The CDR3 length is 14 residues. This chain's CDR3 is CASSSNRDSYEQYF. The DNA for the CDR3 is TGTGCCAGCAGCTCCAACCGGGACTCCTACGAGCAGTACTTC.

The rearrangement links TRBV7-2 to TRBJ2-2, with 9 bases matching TRBD2. CDR1 is SGHTA and CDR2 is FQGNSA in the germline V gene. The length of the CDR3 is 17 residues. The ends lost 1 base at V and 8 bases at J; junction bases unmatched: 11. The DNA for the CDR3 is TGTGCCAGCAGCTTAGACCGGCTAGCGGGGAGAGGTGGGGAGCTGTTTTTT. Its protein is CASSLDRLAGRGGELFF.